This T cell receptor beta chain is from a study of cytomegalovirus exposure and HLA in healthy donors. The PCR employed 60 Vbeta primers together with 13 Jbeta primers. Sequenced by immunoSEQ multiplex PCR; TCRdb stores in-frame clones only, minus some. The table has around 110,000 clones, roughly four fifths seen once. Trimming removed 2 bases at V and 5 bases at J, with 15 bases between. CDR3 size: 15 residues. Germline V CDR1 and CDR2: MNHNS, SASEGT. The source of this sequence is a woman younger than 30 in good health and CMV-seronegative. Input material: PBMCs. The chain recombines TRBV6-1 with TRBJ1-2; a possible D gene is TRBD1 (5 bases). CDR3 region: CASSEYTAGWYGYTF. CDR3 DNA sequence: TGTGCCAGCAGTGAATATACGGCAGGGTGGTATGGCTACACCTTC.